This T cell receptor beta chain was retrieved from a study of TIL therapy for anti-PD-1-resistant metastatic lung cancer. Time point here: pre-treatment sample, taken before nivolumab and TIL therapy. Sequencing used immunoSEQ v3. The repertoire was sequenced with immunoSEQ multiplex PCR; TCRdb's copy has only in-frame clones and lacks some. The sample lists more than 15,000 clones, 80% to 90% occurring once. Germline CDR1 reads SGHNT; CDR2 reads YYREEE (reference sequence). CDR3 size: 15 residues. Trimming shortened V by 3 bases and J by 7 bases, and 14 bases separated the two germline ends. J is TRBJ1-6 and V is TRBV5-4; a weak D match, TRBD1 (6 bases). The sample was blood, taken at baseline. The receptor's source is a person aged 25 to 85 with non-small cell lung cancer. The CDR3 loop reads CASSSLTDRNSPLHF. CDR3 in DNA: TGTGCCAGCAGCTCCCTGACGGACAGAAATTCACCCCTCCACTTT.